This T cell receptor (beta chain) was sequenced during a study of identical twins. In its sample, this clonotype was seen a few times. TCRdb recomputed calls from the 5' RACE reads with MiXCR, one row per CDR3 protein. Of some 440,000 distinct CDR3 sequences detected, 24% appear once; the ten largest clones hold about 2.7%. These records were also assigned to another study, of T cells expressing NK-cell markers.

The receptor comes from a young woman in good health. Sequences were obtained from CD4+ T cells sorted from blood.

The chain's CDR3 is CASSPSGSDTEAFF. CDR3 DNA: TGTGCCAGCAGCCCCTCTGGAAGTGACACTGAAGCTTTCTTT. V is TRBV7-9 and J is TRBJ1-1; no firm D call. V was clipped by 5 bases and J by 3 bases, with 13 bases between them. Germline V lookup: CDR1 SEHNR, CDR2 FQNEAQ (reference sequence). This CDR3 is built from 14 residues.